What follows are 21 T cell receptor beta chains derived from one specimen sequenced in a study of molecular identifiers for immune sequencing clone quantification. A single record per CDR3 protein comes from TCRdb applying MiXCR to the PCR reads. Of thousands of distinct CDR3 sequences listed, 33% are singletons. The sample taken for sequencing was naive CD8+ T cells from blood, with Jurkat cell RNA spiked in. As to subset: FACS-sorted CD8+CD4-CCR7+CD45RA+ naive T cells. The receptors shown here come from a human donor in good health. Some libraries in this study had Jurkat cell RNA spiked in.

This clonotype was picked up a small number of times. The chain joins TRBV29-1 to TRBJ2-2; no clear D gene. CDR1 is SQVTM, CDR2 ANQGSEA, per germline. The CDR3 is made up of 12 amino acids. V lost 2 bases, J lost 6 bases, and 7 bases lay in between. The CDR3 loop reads CSVEMVSGELFF. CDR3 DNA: TGCAGCGTTGAAATGGTGTCCGGGGAGCTGTTTTTT.

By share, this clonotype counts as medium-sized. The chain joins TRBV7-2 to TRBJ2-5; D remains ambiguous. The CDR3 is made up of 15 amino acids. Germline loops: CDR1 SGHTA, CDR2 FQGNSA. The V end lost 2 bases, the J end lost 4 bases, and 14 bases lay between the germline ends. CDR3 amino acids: CASSLPTTLGETQYF. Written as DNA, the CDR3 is TGTGCCAGCAGCTTACCGACAACTCTGGGAGAGACCCAGTACTTC.

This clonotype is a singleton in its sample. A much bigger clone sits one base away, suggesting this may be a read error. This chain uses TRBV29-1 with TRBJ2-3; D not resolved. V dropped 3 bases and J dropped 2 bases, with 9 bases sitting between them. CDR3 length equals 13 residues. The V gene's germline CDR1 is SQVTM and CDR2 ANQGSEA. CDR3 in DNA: TGCAGCGTTGAGGCGATGACCACAGATACGCAGTATTTT. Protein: CSVEAMTTDTQYF.

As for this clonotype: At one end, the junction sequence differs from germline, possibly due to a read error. CDR3: CASSALVSTGELCF. The CDR3 coding sequence is TGTGCCAGCAGCGCGTTAGTATCCACCGGGGAGCTGTGTTTT. This chain links TRBV7-8 with TRBJ2-2; tentatively, D is TRBD2 (5 bases). This CDR3 region has 14 residues. Germline CDR1 reads SGHVS; CDR2 reads FQNEAQ. The entire variable domain, with the rest obtained from reference TRBV7-8 and TRBJ2-2, is as follows: GAGVSQSPRYKVAKRGQDVALRCDPISGHVSLFWYQQALGQGPEFLTYFQNEAQLDKSGLPSDRFFAERPEGSVSTLKIQRTQQEDSAVYLCASSALVSTGELCFGEGSRLTVL.

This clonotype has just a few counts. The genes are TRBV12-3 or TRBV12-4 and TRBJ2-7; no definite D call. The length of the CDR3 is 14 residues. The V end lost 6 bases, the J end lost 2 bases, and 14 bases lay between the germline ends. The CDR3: CASSHFGPTYEQYF. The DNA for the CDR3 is TGTGCCAGCAGCCATTTTGGGCCCACCTACGAGCAGTACTTC.

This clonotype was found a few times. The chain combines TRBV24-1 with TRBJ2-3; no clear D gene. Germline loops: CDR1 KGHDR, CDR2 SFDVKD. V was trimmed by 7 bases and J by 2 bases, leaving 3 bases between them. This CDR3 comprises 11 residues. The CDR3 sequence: CATRDTDTQYF. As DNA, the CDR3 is TGTGCCACCAGGGACACAGATACGCAGTATTTT.

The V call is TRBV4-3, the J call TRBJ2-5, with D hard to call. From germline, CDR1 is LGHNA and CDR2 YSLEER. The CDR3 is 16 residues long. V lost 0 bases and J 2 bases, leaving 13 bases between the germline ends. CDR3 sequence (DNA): TGCGCCAGCAGCCAAGATTCGGTAGATCCTCAAGAGACCCAGTACTTC. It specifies CASSQDSVDPQETQYF.

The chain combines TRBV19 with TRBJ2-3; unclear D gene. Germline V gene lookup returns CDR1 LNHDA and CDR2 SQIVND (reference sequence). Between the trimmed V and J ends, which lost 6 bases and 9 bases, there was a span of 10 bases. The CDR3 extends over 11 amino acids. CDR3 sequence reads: CASSGSATQYF. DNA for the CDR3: TGTGCCAGTAGCGGTTCTGCAACGCAGTATTTT. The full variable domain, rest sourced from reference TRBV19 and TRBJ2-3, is DGGITQSPKYLFRKEGQNVTLSCEQNLNHDAMYWYRQDPGQGLRLIYYSQIVNDFQKGDIAEGYSVSREKKESFPLTVTSAQKNPTAFYLCASSGSATQYFGPGTRLTVL.

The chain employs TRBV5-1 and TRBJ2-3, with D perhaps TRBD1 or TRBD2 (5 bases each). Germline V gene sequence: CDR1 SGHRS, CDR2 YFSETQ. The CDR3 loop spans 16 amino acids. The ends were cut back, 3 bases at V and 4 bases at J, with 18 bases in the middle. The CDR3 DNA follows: TGCGCCAGCAGCTCGGTGGGTTTGGGGGTAGCAGATACGCAGTATTTT. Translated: CASSSVGLGVADTQYF. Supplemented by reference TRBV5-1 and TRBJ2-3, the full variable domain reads KAGVTQTPRYLIKTRGQQVTLSCSPISGHRSVSWYQQTPGQGLQFLFEYFSETQRNKGNFPGRFSGRQFSNSRSEMNVSTLELGDSALYLCASSSVGLGVADTQYFGPGTRLTVL.

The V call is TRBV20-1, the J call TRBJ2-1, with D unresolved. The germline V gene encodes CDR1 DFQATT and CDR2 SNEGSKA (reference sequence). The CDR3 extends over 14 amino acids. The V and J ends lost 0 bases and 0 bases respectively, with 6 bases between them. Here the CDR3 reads CSARDYNSYNEQFF. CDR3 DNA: TGCAGTGCTAGAGACTACAACTCCTACAATGAGCAGTTCTTC.

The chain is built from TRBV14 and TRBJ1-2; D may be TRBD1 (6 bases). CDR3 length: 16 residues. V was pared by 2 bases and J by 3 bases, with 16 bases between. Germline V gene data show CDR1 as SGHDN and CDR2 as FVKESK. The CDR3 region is CASSQFLAGDDYGYTF. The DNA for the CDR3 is TGTGCCAGCAGCCAATTTTTGGCAGGGGACGACTATGGCTACACCTTC.

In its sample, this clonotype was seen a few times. Written as DNA, the CDR3 is TGTGCCAGTAGCATGGGAGAGGTTGTTGGTCAGCCCCAGCATTTT. Amino acids: CASSMGEVVGQPQHF. The chain employs TRBV19 and TRBJ1-5; no reliable D call. The CDR3 covers 15 residues. V was cut by 6 bases and J by 6 bases, with 18 bases left in between. Germline V gene data show CDR1 as LNHDA and CDR2 as SQIVND (reference sequence).

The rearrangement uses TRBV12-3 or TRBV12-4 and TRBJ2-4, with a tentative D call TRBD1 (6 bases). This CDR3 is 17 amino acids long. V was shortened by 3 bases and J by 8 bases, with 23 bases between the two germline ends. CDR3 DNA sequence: TGTGCCAGCAGTTTCCCTACATACAGGGTTGATAAGGACATTCAGTACTTC. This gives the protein CASSFPTYRVDKDIQYF.

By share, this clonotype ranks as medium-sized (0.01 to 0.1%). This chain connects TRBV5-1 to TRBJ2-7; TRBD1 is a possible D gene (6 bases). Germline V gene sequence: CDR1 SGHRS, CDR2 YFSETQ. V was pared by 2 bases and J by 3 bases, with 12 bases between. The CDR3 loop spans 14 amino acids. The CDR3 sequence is CASSFGDNLYEQYF. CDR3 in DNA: TGCGCCAGCAGCTTTGGGGACAACCTCTACGAGCAGTACTTC.

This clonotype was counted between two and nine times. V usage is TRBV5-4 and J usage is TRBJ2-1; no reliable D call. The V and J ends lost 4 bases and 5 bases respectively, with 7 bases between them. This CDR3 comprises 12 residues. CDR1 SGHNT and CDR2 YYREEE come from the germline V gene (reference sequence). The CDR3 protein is CASSASNNEQFF. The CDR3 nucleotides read TGTGCCAGCAGCGCCTCTAACAATGAGCAGTTCTTC.

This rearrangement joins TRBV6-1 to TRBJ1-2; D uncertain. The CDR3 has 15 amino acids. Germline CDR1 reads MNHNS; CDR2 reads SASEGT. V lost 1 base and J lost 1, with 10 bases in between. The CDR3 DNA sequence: TGTGCCAGCAGTGAAGAGTCAGAACTTAACTATGGCTACACCTTC. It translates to CASSEESELNYGYTF.

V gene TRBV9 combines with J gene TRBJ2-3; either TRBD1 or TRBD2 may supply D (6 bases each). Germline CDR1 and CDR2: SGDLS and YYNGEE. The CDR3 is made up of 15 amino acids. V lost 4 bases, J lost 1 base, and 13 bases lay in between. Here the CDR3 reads CASSSAGGGTDTQYF. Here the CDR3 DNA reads TGTGCCAGCAGCTCGGCCGGGGGCGGCACAGATACGCAGTATTTT.

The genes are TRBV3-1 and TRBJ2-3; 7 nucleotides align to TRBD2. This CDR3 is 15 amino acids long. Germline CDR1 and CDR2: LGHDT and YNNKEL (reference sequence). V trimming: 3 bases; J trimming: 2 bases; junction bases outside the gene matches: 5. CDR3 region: CASSQGLRDTDTQYF. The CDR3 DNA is TGTGCCAGCAGCCAGGGACTAAGAGACACAGATACGCAGTATTTT.

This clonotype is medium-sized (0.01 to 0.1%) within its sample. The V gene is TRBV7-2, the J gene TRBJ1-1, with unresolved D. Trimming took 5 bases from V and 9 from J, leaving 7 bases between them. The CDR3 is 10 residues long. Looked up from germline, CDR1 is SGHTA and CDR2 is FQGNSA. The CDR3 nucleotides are TGTGCCAGCAGCGGAAGACAAGCTTTCTTT. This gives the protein CASSGRQAFF.

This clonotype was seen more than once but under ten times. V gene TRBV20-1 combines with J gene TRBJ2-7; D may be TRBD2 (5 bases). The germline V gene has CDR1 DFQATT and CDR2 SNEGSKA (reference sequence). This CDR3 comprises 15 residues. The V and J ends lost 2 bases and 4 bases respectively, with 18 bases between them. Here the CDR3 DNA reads TGCAGTGCTAGACCGTCTCTCGAGGGCCAGTACGAGCAGTACTTC. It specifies CSARPSLEGQYEQYF.

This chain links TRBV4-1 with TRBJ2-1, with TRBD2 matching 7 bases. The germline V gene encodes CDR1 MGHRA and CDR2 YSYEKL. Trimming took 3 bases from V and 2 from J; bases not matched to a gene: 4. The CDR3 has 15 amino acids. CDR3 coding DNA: TGCGCCAGCAGCCACCTAGCGGTGGCCTACAATGAGCAGTTCTTC. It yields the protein CASSHLAVAYNEQFF.